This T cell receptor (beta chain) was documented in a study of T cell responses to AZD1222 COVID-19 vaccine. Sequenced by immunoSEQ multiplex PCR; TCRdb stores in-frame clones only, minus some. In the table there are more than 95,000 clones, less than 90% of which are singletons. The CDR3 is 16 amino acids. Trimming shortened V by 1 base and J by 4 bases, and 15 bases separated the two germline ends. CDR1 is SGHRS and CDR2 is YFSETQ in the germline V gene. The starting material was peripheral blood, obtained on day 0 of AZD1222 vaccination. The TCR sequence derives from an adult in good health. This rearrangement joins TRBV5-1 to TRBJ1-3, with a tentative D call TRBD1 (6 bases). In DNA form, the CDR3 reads TGCGCCAGCAGCTTGTTGCCAGGGGAGACAGGAAACACCATATATTTT. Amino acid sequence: CASSLLPGETGNTIYF.